This TCR beta chain was found in a study of blood T cell repertoires in COVID-19. Across the study: The samples span acute and convalescent COVID-19 from the United States, Italy and Spain.

The germline CDR1 and CDR2 sequences are MNHEY and SVGAGI. Trimming cost V 7 bases and J 1 base, with 16 bases left between them. The length of the CDR3 is 15 residues. Here immunoSEQ multiplex PCR was the method, and the copy in TCRdb shows in-frame clones only, minus some. The repertoire consists of about 400,000 clones, with approximately 86% occurring once and the leading ten covering about 2.9%. Sequences were obtained from peripheral blood. The gene calls are TRBV6-5 and TRBJ1-1; no reliable D call. This TCR came from a human donor in a cohort sampled during active COVID-19. As DNA, the CDR3 is TGTGCCAGCACCCCCTTTGACTATCGGAACACTGAAGCTTTCTTT. This gives the protein CASTPFDYRNTEAFF.